This entry is about one TCR beta chain. Its antigen is unidentified. The CDR3 extends over 17 amino acids. V lost 4 bases, J lost 0 bases, and 9 bases stayed unmatched. Germline V gene lookup returns CDR1 SGHRS and CDR2 YFSETQ. This sample was included in a study of blood T cells in healthy people across ages. Whole-study results and caveats: Researchers said unsorted PBMCs prevented a conclusive naive versus antigen-experienced comparison.

A second roughly 6 to 11 cycle PCR used barcoded and J-beta primers. TCRdb used MiXCR to reprocess the 5' RACE reads, holding one entry per CDR3 protein. The table has 600,000 to 850,000 distinct CDR3 sequences, around a quarter seen once. The same sample was also studied in work on T cells of mothers and their children.

The sequenced sample was blood. The rearrangement joins TRBV5-1 to TRBJ2-4, with 8 positions matching TRBD1. The source is a boy under 18 in good health. The CDR3 loop reads CASSPFAGGIAKNIQYF. The CDR3, as DNA: TGCGCCAGCAGCCCCTTTGCAGGGGGCATAGCCAAAAACATTCAGTACTTC.